This T cell receptor (beta chain) emerged from a study of cytomegalovirus exposure and HLA in healthy donors. Study in general: Roughly 180 million T cells yielded some 120 million unique TCR beta sequences in earlier analysis. Study-level findings and limits: Per a prior analysis, the majority of TCR beta V segments were productive roughly 90% or roughly 30% of the time. Analysis was carried out at a later point, and it linked a missense DCLRE1C variant to TCR beta V- and J-gene trimming. CMV serostatus alone was available as immune exposure information.

Germline V lookup: CDR1 MNHEY, CDR2 SMNVEV (reference sequence). The CDR3 is made up of 13 amino acids. Trimming pared 5 bases from V and 1 base from J, leaving 8 bases between. On this clone: Its target is unknown.

The PCR had 60 Vbeta and 13 Jbeta primers. This table comes from immunoSEQ multiplex PCR, and its TCRdb copy is limited to in-frame clones, with some not included. The data contain 150,000 or so clones, about 76% of them singletons. The sample was PBMCs. This clonotype was obtained from a man under 40 in good health and CMV-seropositive. V usage is TRBV27 and J usage is TRBJ2-5, with D tentatively TRBD1 (6 bases). The CDR3 DNA sequence: TGTGCCAGCAGTCGACAGGTCCAAGAGACCCAGTACTTC. Amino acid sequence: CASSRQVQETQYF.